Below, 10 T cell receptor beta chains from the same sample are listed, as sequenced in a study of cytomegalovirus exposure and HLA in healthy donors. The primer mix had 60 Vbeta and 13 Jbeta primers. The data were produced by immunoSEQ multiplex PCR, yet TCRdb's version contains in-frame clones alone and is incomplete. The sample comprises fewer than 200,000 clones, roughly 80% of which are singletons, and roughly 2% rests with the top ten. Sequenced: PBMCs. Receptors were obtained from a female donor in good health and CMV-seronegative.

V gene TRBV29-1 combines with J gene TRBJ2-7, with D possibly being TRBD1 (5 bases). The V gene's germline CDR1 is SQVTM and CDR2 ANQGSEA. The CDR3 consists of 12 residues. V was trimmed by 0 bases and J by 5 bases, leaving 8 bases between them. As DNA, the CDR3 is TGCAGCGTTGAAGATTCCAGGGACGAGCAGTACTTC. This gives the protein CSVEDSRDEQYF.

To note about this clone: The junction and the germline gene differ at one end; a read error may be behind it. This rearrangement joins TRBV20-1 to TRBJ2-4, with D uncertain. This CDR3 is built from 10 residues. Germline CDR1 and CDR2: DFQATT and SNEGSKA (reference sequence). This chain's CDR3 is CSARDPLPRF. Here the CDR3 DNA reads TGCAGTGCTAGAGACCCTTTACCCAGGTTC.

The J gene is TRBJ1-1, the V gene TRBV5-1; no clear D gene. The CDR3 is 14 residues long. The germline gives CDR1 SGHRS, CDR2 YFSETQ. Trimming stripped 1 base from V and 3 bases from J, with 10 bases between. The chain's CDR3 is CASSLYQADTEAFF. As DNA, the CDR3 is TGCGCCAGCAGCTTGTACCAGGCCGACACTGAAGCTTTCTTT.

J is TRBJ2-5 and V is TRBV5-1; TRBD2 agrees at 8 bases. The J call may be incorrect, as the DNA end agrees better with TRBJ2-7. Per the germline V gene, CDR1 is SGHRS and CDR2 is YFSETQ. The CDR3 is made up of 14 amino acids. The DNA of the CDR3 is TGCGCCAGCAGCCTTAGCGGGACCTCCTACGAGCAGTACTTC. It specifies CASSLSGTSYEQYF.

In its sample, this clone was seen a few times. J is TRBJ2-2 and V is TRBV30; D is possibly TRBD2 (6 bases). This CDR3 is 15 amino acids long. Per germline, CDR1 GTSNPN and CDR2 SVGIG (reference sequence). Trimming shortened V by 0 bases and J by 10 bases, and 18 bases separated the two germline ends. The CDR3 spells CAWSVSGRETPELFF. CDR3 nucleotides: TGTGCCTGGAGTGTAAGCGGTCGGGAGACCCCGGAGCTGTTTTTT. The entire variable domain, with the rest obtained from reference TRBV30 and TRBJ2-2, is as follows: SQTIHQWPATLVQPVGSPLSLECTVEGTSNPNLYWYRQAAGRGLQLLFYSVGIGQISSEVPQNLSASRPQDRQFILSSKKLLLSDSGFYLCAWSVSGRETPELFFGEGSRLTVL.

Worth noting for this clone: The junction does not match germline at one end; this may be a read error. The V call is TRBV10-3, the J call TRBJ2-6, with D tentatively TRBD1 (5 bases). Germline CDR1 reads ENHRY; CDR2 reads SYGVKD. CDR3 length: 14 residues. The CDR3 bases are TGTGCCATCGCACAGAGCTCTGGGGCCAACGGCCTGACTTTC. Translating gives CAIAQSSGANGLTF.

This clone appeared once. V and J are TRBV7-3 and TRBJ2-3; D remains unclear. Deletions cut 2 bases from V and 3 bases from J, with 12 bases between. Germline lookup yields CDR1 SGHTA and CDR2 FQGTGA. This CDR3 region has 15 residues. The CDR3 coding sequence is TGTGCCAGCAGCTTAGATCCAGGTCAAACAGATACGCAGTATTTT. Protein product: CASSLDPGQTDTQYF. The full variable domain, its missing parts supplied by reference TRBV7-3 and TRBJ2-3, is GAGVSQTPSNKVTEKGKYVELRCDPISGHTALYWYRQSLGQGPEFLIYFQGTGAADDSGLPNDRFFAVRPEGSVSTLKIQRTERGDSAVYLCASSLDPGQTDTQYFGPGTRLTVL.

The CDR3 DNA reads as TGTGCCAGCAGTGAAATAGCTAACTATGGCTACACCTTC. Translation gives CASSEIANYGYTF. V is TRBV25-1 and J is TRBJ1-2, with D unresolved. The CDR3 length is 13 residues. In germline, CDR1 is MGHDK, CDR2 SYGVNS. Trimming removed 2 bases at V and 0 bases at J, with 4 bases between.

The rearrangement joins TRBV7-3 to TRBJ2-3; 9 nucleotides line up with TRBD2. This CDR3 is built from 17 residues. V gave up 4 bases and J gave up 0 bases; unmatched junction bases: 8. Germline CDR1 reads SGHTA; CDR2 reads FQGTGA. This CDR3 is CASSSSRLAVSTDTQYF. CDR3 bases: TGTGCCAGCAGCTCCAGCCGACTAGCGGTGAGCACAGATACGCAGTATTTT.

The J gene is TRBJ2-2, the V gene TRBV19; a possible D gene is TRBD1 (6 bases). The germline V gene has CDR1 LNHDA and CDR2 SQIVND (reference sequence). The CDR3 runs to 15 residues. The V gene lost 9 bases and the J gene lost 5 bases, with 19 bases spanning the gap. CDR3 amino acids: CASSPAGALTGELFF. DNA for the CDR3: TGTGCCAGCAGTCCCGCAGGGGCTCTAACCGGGGAGCTGTTTTTT.